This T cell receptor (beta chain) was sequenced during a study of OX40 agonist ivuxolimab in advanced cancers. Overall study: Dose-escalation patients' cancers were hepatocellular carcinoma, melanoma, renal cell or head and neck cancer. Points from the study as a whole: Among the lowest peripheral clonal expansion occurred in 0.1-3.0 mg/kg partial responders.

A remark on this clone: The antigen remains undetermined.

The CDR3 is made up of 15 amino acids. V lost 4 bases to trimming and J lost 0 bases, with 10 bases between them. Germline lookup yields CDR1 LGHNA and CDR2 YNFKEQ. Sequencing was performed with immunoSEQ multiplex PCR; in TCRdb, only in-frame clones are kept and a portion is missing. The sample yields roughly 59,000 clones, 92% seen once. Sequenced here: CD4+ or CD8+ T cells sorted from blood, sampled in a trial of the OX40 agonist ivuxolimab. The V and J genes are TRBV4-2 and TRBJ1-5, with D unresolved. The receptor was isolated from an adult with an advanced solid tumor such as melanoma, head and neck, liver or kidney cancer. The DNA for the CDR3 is TGTGCCAGCAGCCTTCTTACGGATAGCAATCAGCCCCAGCATTTT. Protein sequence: CASSLLTDSNQPQHF.